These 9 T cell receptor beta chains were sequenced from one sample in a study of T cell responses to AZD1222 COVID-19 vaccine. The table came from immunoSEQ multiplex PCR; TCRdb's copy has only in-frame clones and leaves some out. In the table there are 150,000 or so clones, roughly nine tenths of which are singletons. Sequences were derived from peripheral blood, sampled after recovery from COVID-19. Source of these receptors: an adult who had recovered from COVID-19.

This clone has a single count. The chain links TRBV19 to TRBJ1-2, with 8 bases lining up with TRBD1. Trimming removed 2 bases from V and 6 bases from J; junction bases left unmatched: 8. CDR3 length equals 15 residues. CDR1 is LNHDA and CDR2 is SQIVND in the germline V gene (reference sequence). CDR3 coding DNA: TGTGCCAGTAGTATAAGAACAGGGGGTCCGAATGGCTACACCTTC. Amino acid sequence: CASSIRTGGPNGYTF.

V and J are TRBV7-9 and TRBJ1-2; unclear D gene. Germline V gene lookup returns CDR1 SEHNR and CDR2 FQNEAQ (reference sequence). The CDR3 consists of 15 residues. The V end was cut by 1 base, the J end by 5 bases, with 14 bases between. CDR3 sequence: CASSLDVPGGYGYTF. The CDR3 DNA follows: TGTGCCAGCAGCTTAGACGTGCCTGGTGGGTATGGCTACACCTTC.

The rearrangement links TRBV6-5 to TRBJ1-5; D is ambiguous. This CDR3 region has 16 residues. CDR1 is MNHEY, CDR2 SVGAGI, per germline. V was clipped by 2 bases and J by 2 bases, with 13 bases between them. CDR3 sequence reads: CASSYGPPHRNQPQHF. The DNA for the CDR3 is TGTGCCAGCAGTTACGGCCCCCCACACCGCAATCAGCCCCAGCATTTT.

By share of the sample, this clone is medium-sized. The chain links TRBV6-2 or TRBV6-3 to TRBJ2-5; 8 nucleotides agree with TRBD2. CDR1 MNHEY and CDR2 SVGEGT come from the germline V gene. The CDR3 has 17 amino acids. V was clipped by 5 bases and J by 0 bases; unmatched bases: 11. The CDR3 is CASSRERSGGYQETQYF. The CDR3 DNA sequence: TGTGCCAGCAGTCGCGAGCGGAGCGGGGGCTACCAAGAGACCCAGTACTTC.

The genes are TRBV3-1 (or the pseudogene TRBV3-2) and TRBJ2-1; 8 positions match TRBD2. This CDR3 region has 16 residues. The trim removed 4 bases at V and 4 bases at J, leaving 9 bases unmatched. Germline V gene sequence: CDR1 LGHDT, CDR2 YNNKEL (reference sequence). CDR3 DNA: TGTGCCAGCAGCCGCTTAGCAGCGGGGGCATACAATGAGCAGTTCTTC. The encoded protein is CASSRLAAGAYNEQFF.

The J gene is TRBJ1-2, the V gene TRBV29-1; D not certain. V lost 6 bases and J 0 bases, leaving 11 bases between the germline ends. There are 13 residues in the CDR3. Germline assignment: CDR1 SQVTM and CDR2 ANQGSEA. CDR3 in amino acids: CSVGGGPNYGYTF. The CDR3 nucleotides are TGCAGCGTCGGTGGCGGACCTAACTATGGCTACACCTTC.

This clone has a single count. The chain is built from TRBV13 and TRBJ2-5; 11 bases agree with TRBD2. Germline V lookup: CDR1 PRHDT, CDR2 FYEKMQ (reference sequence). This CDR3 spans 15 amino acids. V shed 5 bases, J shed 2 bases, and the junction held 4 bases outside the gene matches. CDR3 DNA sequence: TGTGCCAGCAGCAAAAGACTAGCGGGACAAGAGACCCAGTACTTC. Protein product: CASSKRLAGQETQYF.

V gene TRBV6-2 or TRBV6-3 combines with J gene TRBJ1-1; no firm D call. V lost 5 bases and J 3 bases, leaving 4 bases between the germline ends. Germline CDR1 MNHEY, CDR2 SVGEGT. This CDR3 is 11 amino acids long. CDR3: CASSSYTEAFF. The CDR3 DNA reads TGTGCCAGCAGTAGCTACACTGAAGCTTTCTTT.

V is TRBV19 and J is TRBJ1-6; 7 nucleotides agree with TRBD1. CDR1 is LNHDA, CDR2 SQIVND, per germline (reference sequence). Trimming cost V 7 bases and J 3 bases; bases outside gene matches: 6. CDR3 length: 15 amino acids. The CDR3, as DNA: TGTGCCAGTACCCCGGGACAGATCTATAATTCACCCCTCCACTTT. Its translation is CASTPGQIYNSPLHF.